This TCR beta chain was recorded in a study of T-cell memory formation after mild COVID-19. This clonotype was seen only a few times. Its antigen is not identified. Using constant-segment primers, 5'RACE produced TCR alpha and TCR beta cDNA libraries carrying sample barcodes and UMIs. TCRdb re-called the 5' RACE reads with MiXCR, one entry per CDR3 protein. Of approximately 82,000 distinct CDR3 sequences in the sample, roughly 13% were seen once. In germline, CDR1 is SGHVS, CDR2 FNYEAQ. The CDR3 length is 17 residues. Trimming removed 1 base from V and 6 bases from J; junction bases left unmatched: 11. Study conclusions and caveats: Within pre-infection memory, some responding clones were found, suggesting cross-reactive memory joined. The study found balanced CD4/CD8 in clones contracting day 15 to 85 and a CD4+ lean in later expanders.

V usage is TRBV7-6 and J usage is TRBJ2-3; the match to TRBD2 covers 9 bases. The sample was PBMCs or a T cell subset sorted from them (not recorded which). The clonotype originates from a young man who had mild COVID-19 (a few samples of this study predate the infection). Cell type and time point are not known. This chain's CDR3 is CASSLGNLAGFEDTQYF. The CDR3 DNA follows: TGTGCCAGCAGCTTAGGGAACCTAGCGGGGTTTGAGGATACGCAGTATTTT.